These 13 T cell receptor beta chains came from one sample sequenced in a study of T cell clonotyping in hematopoietic cell transplantation. The protocol was immunoSEQ multiplex PCR, while the TCRdb copy is restricted to in-frame clones and leaves out a portion. The repertoire holds 7,200 or so clones, with 89% as singletons. The material was PBMCs, obtained 30 days after allogeneic stem cell transplant. The receptors stem from a female patient between 50 and 59 years old who had an allogeneic stem cell transplant from an unrelated donor, so the T cells may come from the graft donor. Some clones in this sample may be carry-over from other donors' samples.

V usage is TRBV2 and J usage is TRBJ2-3, with 12 nucleotides matching TRBD1. The CDR3 is made up of 17 amino acids. CDR1 and CDR2 (germline): SNHLY, FYNNEI. Unmatched junction bases numbered 8, after V lost 4 bases and J lost 3 bases. The CDR3 nucleotides are TGTGCCAGCAGTGTGGGGACAGGGGGCATTCCGACAGATACGCAGTATTTT. It specifies CASSVGTGGIPTDTQYF. Full variable domain (outside the CDR3, taken from reference TRBV2 and TRBJ2-3): EPEVTQTPSHQVTQMGQEVILRCVPISNHLYFYWYRQILGQKVEFLVSFYNNEISEKSEIFDDQFSVERPDGSNFTLKIRSTKLEDSAMYFCASSVGTGGIPTDTQYFGPGTRLTVL.

The chain couples TRBV6-1 to TRBJ2-3; TRBD1 matches at 12 bases. Unmatched junction bases numbered 5, after V lost 7 bases and J lost 6 bases. The CDR3 runs 14 residues. Germline V gene lookup returns CDR1 MNHNS and CDR2 SASEGT. As DNA, the CDR3 is TGTGCCAGCACCGAGGGACAGGGGGCGGATACGCAGTATTTT. Translated: CASTEGQGADTQYF.

The V gene is TRBV2, the J gene TRBJ1-2; D unclear. Trimming stripped 7 bases from V and 7 bases from J, with 16 bases between. This CDR3 is 13 amino acids long. Germline CDR1 and CDR2: SNHLY and FYNNEI. The CDR3 loop is CASNIEEVAGYTF. The CDR3 DNA sequence: TGTGCCAGCAATATTGAGGAAGTAGCTGGCTACACCTTC.

This clone was detected only once. The rearrangement uses TRBV30 and TRBJ2-2; 10 bases fit TRBD2. The germline V gene has CDR1 GTSNPN and CDR2 SVGIG (reference sequence). The CDR3 is made up of 14 amino acids. The V gene end was trimmed by 0 bases and the J gene end by 5 bases; junction bases not matched to a gene: 0. As DNA, the CDR3 is TGTGCCTGGAGTGTAGCGGGGGGGACCGGGGAGCTGTTTTTT. This gives the protein CAWSVAGGTGELFF.

The chain is built from TRBV27 and TRBJ2-1, with D perhaps given as TRBD1 or TRBD2 (5 bases each). The V gene lost 4 bases and the J gene lost 10 bases, with 17 bases spanning the gap. Germline CDR1 reads MNHEY; CDR2 reads SMNVEV (reference sequence). This CDR3 is 14 amino acids long. The CDR3 sequence is CASSSTLGRWEQFF. The CDR3 DNA sequence: TGTGCCAGCAGTTCGACCTTGGGACGTTGGGAGCAGTTCTTC.

The genes are TRBV19 and TRBJ1-2; D perhaps matches TRBD1 (5 bases). This CDR3 has 14 residues. The germline gives CDR1 LNHDA, CDR2 SQIVND (reference sequence). Trimming left V 3 bases short and J 5 bases short, with 13 bases between. The CDR3 here is CASSIETAPYGYTF. In DNA form, the CDR3 reads TGTGCCAGTAGTATCGAGACAGCTCCTTATGGCTACACCTTC.

This clone was found a few times. The chain joins TRBV7-8 to TRBJ1-2; 8 bases agree with TRBD1. The CDR3 length is 14 residues. Germline V lookup: CDR1 SGHVS, CDR2 FQNEAQ. J lost 3 bases, V lost 3 bases, and 3 bases had no gene match. The CDR3 reads CASSLTGDDYGYTF. The CDR3, as DNA: TGTGCCAGCAGCTTGACAGGGGACGACTATGGCTACACCTTC.

The rearrangement links TRBV28 to TRBJ1-5; TRBD1 aligns across 8 bases. The CDR3 has 19 amino acids. CDR1 is MDHEN and CDR2 is SYDVKM in the germline V gene. V shed 3 bases, J shed 9 bases, and the junction held 22 bases outside the gene matches. CDR3 coding DNA: TGTGCCAGCAGTTTTTCCGGGAGAACAGGGGGATTGGGGGTTCGGCCCCAGCATTTT. It is translated as CASSFSGRTGGLGVRPQHF.

This clone has a single count. The chain couples TRBV5-6 to TRBJ1-2, with TRBD1 matching over 11 bases. The V gene end was trimmed by 4 bases and the J gene end by 8 bases; junction bases not matched to a gene: 4. This CDR3 has 13 residues. Per germline, CDR1 SGHDT and CDR2 YYEEEE. CDR3 sequence reads: CASSGQGAYGYTF. The CDR3 bases are TGTGCCAGCAGCGGACAGGGGGCCTACGGCTACACCTTC.

This chain connects TRBV7-8 to TRBJ2-6; 9 nucleotides line up with TRBD2. The trim removed 3 bases at V and 0 bases at J, leaving 3 bases unmatched. The CDR3 contains 17 residues. The germline V gene encodes CDR1 SGHVS and CDR2 FQNEAQ. DNA for the CDR3: TGTGCCAGCAGCTTTGCGGGGGGGGGCTCTGGGGCCAACGTCCTGACTTTC. Translating it yields CASSFAGGGSGANVLTF.

This chain's CDR3 is CASSPTSGVEQYV. The CDR3 DNA sequence: TGTGCCAGCTCACCAACTAGCGGGGTAGAGCAGTACGTC. The V and J genes are TRBV18 and TRBJ2-7; 10 bases are a match to TRBD2. V shed 2 bases and J 7 bases; nucleotides not matched to a gene: 2. Germline V gives CDR1 KGHSH, CDR2 LQKENI. The CDR3 totals 13 residues.

V usage is TRBV9 and J usage is TRBJ2-7; D is unclear. Germline assignment: CDR1 SGDLS and CDR2 YYNGEE. V was pared by 0 bases and J by 3 bases, with 7 bases between. CDR3 length: 13 residues. DNA of the CDR3: TGTGCCAGCAGCGTAGGGGCTGGCTACGAGCAGTACTTC. Translated: CASSVGAGYEQYF.

This clone was seen a handful of times. The V call is TRBV5-6, the J call TRBJ2-1, with TRBD2 as a possible D gene (5 bases). This CDR3 is 14 amino acids long. The V end was cut by 6 bases, the J end by 8 bases, with 18 bases between. Germline V gives CDR1 SGHDT, CDR2 YYEEEE. The CDR3, as DNA: TGTGCCAGCAACCCCTGGGGAGAGCGAGATGAGCAGTTCTTC. Translating gives CASNPWGERDEQFF. The entire variable domain, with the rest obtained from reference TRBV5-6 and TRBJ2-1, is as follows: DAGVTQSPTHLIKTRGQQVTLRCSPKSGHDTVSWYQQALGQGPQFIFQYYEEEERQRGNFPDRFSGHQFPNYSSELNVNALLLGDSALYLCASNPWGERDEQFFGPGTRLTVL.